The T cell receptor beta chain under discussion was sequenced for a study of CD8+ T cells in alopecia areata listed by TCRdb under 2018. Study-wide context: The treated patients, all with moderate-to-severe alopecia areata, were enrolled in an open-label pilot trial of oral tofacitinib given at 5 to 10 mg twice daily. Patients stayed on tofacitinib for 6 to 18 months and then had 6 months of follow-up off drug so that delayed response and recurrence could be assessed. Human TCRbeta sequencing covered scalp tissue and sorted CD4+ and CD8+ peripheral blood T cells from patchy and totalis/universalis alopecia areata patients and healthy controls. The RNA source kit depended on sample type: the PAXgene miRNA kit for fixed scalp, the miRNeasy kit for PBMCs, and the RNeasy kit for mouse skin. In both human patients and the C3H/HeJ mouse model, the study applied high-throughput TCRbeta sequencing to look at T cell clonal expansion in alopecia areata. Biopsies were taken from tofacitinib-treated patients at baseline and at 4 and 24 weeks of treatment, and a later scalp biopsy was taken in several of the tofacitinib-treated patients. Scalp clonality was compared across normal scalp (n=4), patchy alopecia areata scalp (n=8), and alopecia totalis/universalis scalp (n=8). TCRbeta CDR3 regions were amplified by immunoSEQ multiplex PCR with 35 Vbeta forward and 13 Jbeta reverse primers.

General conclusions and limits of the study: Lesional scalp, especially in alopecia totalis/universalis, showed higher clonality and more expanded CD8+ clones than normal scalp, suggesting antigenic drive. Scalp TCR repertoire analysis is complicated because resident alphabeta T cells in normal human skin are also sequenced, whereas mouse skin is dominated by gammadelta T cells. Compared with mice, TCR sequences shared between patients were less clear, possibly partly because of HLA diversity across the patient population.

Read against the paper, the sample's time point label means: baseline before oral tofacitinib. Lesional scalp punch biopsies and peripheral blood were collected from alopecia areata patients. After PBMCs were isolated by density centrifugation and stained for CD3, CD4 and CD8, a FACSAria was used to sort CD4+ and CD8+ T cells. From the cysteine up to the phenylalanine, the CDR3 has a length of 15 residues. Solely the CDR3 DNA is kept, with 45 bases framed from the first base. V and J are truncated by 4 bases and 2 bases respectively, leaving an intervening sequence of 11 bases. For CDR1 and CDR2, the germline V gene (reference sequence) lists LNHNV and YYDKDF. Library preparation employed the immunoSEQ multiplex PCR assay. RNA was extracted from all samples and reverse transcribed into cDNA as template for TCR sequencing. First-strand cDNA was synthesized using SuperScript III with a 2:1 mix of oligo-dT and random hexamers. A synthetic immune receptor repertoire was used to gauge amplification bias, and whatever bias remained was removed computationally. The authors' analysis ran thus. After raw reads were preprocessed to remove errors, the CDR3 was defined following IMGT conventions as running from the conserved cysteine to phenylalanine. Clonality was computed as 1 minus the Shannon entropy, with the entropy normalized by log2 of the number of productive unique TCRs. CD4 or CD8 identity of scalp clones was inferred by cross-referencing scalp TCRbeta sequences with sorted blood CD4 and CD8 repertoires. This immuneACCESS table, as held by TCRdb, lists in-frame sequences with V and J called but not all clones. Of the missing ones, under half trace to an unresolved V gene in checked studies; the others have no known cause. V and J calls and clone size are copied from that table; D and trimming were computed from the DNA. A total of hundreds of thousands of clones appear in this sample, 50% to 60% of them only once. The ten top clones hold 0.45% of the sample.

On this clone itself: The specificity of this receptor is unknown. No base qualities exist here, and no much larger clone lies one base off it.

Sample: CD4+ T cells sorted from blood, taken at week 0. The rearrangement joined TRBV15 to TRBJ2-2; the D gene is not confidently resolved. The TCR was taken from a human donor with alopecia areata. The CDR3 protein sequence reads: CATSITVHNTGELFF. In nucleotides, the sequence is TGTGCCACCAGCATCACCGTACACAACACCGGGGAGCTGTTTTTT.